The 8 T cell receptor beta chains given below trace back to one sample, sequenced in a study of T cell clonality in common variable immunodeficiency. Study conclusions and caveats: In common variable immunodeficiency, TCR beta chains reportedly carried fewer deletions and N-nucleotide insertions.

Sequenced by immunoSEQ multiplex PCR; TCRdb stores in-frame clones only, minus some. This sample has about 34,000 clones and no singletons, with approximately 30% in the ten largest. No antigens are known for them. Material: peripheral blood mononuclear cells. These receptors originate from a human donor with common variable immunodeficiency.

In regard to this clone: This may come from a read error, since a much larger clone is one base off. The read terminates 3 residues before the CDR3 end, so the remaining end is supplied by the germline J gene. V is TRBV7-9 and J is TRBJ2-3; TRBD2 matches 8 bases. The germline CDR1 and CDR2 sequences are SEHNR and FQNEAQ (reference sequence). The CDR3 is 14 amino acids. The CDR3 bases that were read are TGTGCCAACAGCCAAAGCGGGAGTTACGATACG. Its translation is CANSQSGSYDT. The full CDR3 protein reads CANSQSGSYDTQYF. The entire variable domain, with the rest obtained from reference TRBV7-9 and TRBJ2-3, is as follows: DTGVSQNPRHKITKRGQNVTFRCDPISEHNRLYWYRQTLGQGPEFLTYFQNEAQLEKSRLLSDRFSAERPKGSFSTLEIQRTEQGDSAMYLCANSQSGSYDTQYFGPGTRLTVL.

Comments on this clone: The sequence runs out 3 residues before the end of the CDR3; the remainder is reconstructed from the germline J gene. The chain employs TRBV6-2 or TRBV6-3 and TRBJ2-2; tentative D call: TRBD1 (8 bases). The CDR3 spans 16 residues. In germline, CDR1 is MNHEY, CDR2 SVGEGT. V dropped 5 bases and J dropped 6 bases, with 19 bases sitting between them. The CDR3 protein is CASSTDRGGTPGELFF. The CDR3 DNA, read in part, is TGTGCCAGCAGTACAGACAGGGGAGGGACACCCGGGGAG.

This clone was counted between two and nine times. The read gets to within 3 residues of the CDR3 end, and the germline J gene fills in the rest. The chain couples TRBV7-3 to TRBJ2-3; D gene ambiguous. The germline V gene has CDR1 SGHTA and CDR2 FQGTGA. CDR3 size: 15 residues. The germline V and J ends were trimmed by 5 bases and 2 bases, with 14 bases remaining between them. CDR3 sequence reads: CASSPTPSYTDTQYF. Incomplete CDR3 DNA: TGTGCCAGCAGCCCCACCCCGAGCTACACAGATACG.

This chain's CDR3 is CSARDPRANSPLHF. The covered CDR3 bases are TGCAGTGCTAGAGACCCCAGGGCTAATTCACCC. This chain links TRBV20-1 with TRBJ1-6; maybe TRBD1 (5 bases). The read ends 3 residues before the CDR3 terminus; that terminus is restored from the germline J gene. V lost 0 bases, J lost 6 bases, and 9 bases lay in between. Germline-derived CDR1 and CDR2 are DFQATT and SNEGSKA (reference sequence). The CDR3 runs 14 residues.

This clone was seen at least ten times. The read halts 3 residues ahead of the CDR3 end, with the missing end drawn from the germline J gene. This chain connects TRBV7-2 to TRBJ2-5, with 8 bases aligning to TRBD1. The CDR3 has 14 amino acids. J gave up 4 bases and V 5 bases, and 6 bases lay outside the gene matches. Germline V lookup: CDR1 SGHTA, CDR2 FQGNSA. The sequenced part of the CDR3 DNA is TGTGCCAGCAGCCGGCAGGGGGCGCGAGAGACC. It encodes CASSRQGARET. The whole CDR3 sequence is CASSRQGARETQYF.

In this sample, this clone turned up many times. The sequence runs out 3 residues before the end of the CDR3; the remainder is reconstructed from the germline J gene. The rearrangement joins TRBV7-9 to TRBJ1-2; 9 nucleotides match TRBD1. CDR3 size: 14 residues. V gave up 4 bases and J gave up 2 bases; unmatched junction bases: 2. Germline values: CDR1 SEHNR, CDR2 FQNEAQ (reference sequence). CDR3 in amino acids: CASSSGTGNYGYTF. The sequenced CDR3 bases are TGTGCCAGCAGCTCGGGGACAGGGAACTATGGC.

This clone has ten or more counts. The CDR3 DNA, read in part, is TGTGCCTGGAGTGTACCAGCGGGGACTAACACCGGGGAG. It is translated as CAWSVPAGTNTGE. In full, the CDR3 reads CAWSVPAGTNTGELFF. The rearrangement links TRBV30 to TRBJ2-2; 7 nucleotides align to TRBD2. The sequence runs out 3 residues before the end of the CDR3; the remainder is reconstructed from the germline J gene. The CDR3 sequence is 16 residues long. The V gene end was trimmed by 0 bases and the J gene end by 2 bases; junction bases not matched to a gene: 6. Germline V gene data show CDR1 as GTSNPN and CDR2 as SVGIG (reference sequence).

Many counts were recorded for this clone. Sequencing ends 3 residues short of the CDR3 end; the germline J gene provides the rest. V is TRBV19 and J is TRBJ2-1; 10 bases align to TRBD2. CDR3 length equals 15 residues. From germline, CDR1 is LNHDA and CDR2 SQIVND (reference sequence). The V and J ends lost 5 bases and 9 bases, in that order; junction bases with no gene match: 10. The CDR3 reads CASSSTSGSWSEQFF. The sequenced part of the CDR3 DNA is TGTGCCAGTAGTTCGACTAGCGGGTCATGGAGTGAG.